This T cell receptor beta chain stems from a study of blood T cell repertoires in COVID-19. Overall study context: Acute and convalescent COVID-19 samples came from the United States, Italy and Spain. T cells, B-cell-depleted T cells, or PBMCs supplied cDNA or gDNA.

Methods used by the authors: Cell counts per sample came from amplifying reference gene primers. Libraries were prepared by immunoSEQ multiplex PCR; TCRdb keeps only in-frame clonotypes and omits some of them. That table supplies the V and J calls and clone size; D and trimming were determined from the DNA. The repertoire holds fewer than 150,000 clones, with 85% as singletons. The CDR3 loop spans 16 amino acids. V lost 1 base and J 1 base, leaving 11 bases between the germline ends. Germline loops: CDR1 SGHAT, CDR2 FQNNGV. This clone has only one observation. The sequence was collected from a human donor in a cohort sampled during active COVID-19. Sequenced material: peripheral blood. This chain links TRBV11-2 with TRBJ2-1; D is uncertain. Here the CDR3 reads CASSLGTYGSYNEQFF. The CDR3 bases are TGTGCCAGCAGCTTAGGTACTTACGGTTCCTACAATGAGCAGTTCTTC. The whole variable domain, remainder taken from reference TRBV11-2 and TRBJ2-1, is EAGVAQSPRYKIIEKRQSVAFWCNPISGHATLYWYQQILGQGPKLLIQFQNNGVVDDSQLPKDRFSAERLKGVDSTLKIQPAKLEDSAVYLCASSLGTYGSYNEQFFGPGTRLTVL.